One sample yielded the 5 T cell receptor beta chains listed below, sequenced in a study of response to subunit inactivated influenza vaccine. TCRdb ran MiXCR on the RT-PCR reads and lists one entry per CDR3 protein. The sample has more than 550,000 distinct CDR3 sequences, approximately 11% seen once. A further study also used this sample, focusing on T cells expressing NK-cell markers. That source reports: 5'RACE template switching with UMIs produced the TCR beta cDNA.

This specimen consisted of PBMCs from blood, obtained on the day of vaccination. All receptors derive from a man aged 50 to 60 who received an inactivated influenza vaccine.

The chain has TRBV6-2 or TRBV6-3 and TRBJ2-3; D ambiguous. V was trimmed by 0 bases and J by 3 bases, leaving 7 bases between them. The CDR3 is 14 amino acids. The V gene's germline CDR1 is MNHEY and CDR2 SVGEGT. The CDR3 coding sequence is TGTGCCAGCAGTTACTCGAGAAGGACAGATACGCAGTATTTT. It encodes CASSYSRRTDTQYF.

The CDR3 sequence: CASSPHPSGTDTQYF. The DNA for the CDR3 is TGTGCCAGCAGTCCCCACCCGTCTGGCACAGATACGCAGTATTTT. The chain employs TRBV12-3 or TRBV12-4 and TRBJ2-3; no firm D call. CDR3 length: 15 residues. V was clipped by 5 bases and J by 1 base, with 13 bases between them.

This clonotype was seen more than once but under ten times. This chain joins TRBV12-3 or TRBV12-4 and TRBJ1-2; a possible D gene is TRBD1 (6 bases). Trimming cost V 8 bases and J 4 bases, with 17 bases left between them. CDR3 length equals 14 residues. CDR3 bases: TGTGCCAGCGTTAATTATGGACAGCTCTATGGCTACACCTTC. Translating gives CASVNYGQLYGYTF.

This clonotype showed up just a few times. The chain combines TRBV7-8 with TRBJ2-7; 8 bases map to TRBD1. The CDR3 extends over 17 amino acids. Germline CDR1 is SGHVS and CDR2 is FQNEAQ. The V gene end was trimmed by 2 bases and the J gene end by 4 bases; junction bases not matched to a gene: 13. The CDR3 bases are TGTGCCAGCAGCTTACCAACAGGGGGACCTCTCTATTACGAGCAGTACTTC. It codes for CASSLPTGGPLYYEQYF.

In its sample, this clonotype was seen a few times. The chain employs TRBV5-1 and TRBJ2-2; 8 bases map to TRBD2. V gave up 4 bases and J gave up 0 bases; unmatched junction bases: 8. The CDR3 covers 17 residues. CDR1 and CDR2 from the germline V gene are SGHRS and YFSETQ. In DNA, the CDR3 is TGCGCCAGCAGCCCGAGCGGGAGAGTCCCGAACACCGGGGAGCTGTTTTTT. It is translated as CASSPSGRVPNTGELFF.